This passage covers 22 T cell receptor beta chains from one sample sequenced in a study of blood T cell repertoires in COVID-19. TCRdb keeps only in-frame clones here, not all; method: immunoSEQ multiplex PCR. The sample lists approximately 78,000 clones, approximately 93% seen once, with 2.6% in the top ten. Sequenced sample: peripheral blood. All receptors come from a man aged 45-65 years with COVID-19, enrolled during active disease.

The chain uses TRBV3-1 (or the pseudogene TRBV3-2) and TRBJ2-5, with 8 bases aligning to TRBD1. The CDR3 consists of 17 residues. The J segment lost 5 bases and the V segment lost 2 bases, leaving 13 bases of the junction unmatched. Looked up from germline, CDR1 is LGHDT and CDR2 is YNNKEL (reference sequence). The CDR3 nucleotides are TGTGCCAGCAGCCAAAATACGCAGGGGGCGTTTGGGGAGACCCAGTACTTC. Translated, it gives CASSQNTQGAFGETQYF.

The chain recombines TRBV9 with TRBJ2-2, with a tentative D call TRBD1 (6 bases). The germline gives CDR1 SGDLS, CDR2 YYNGEE. This CDR3 spans 14 amino acids. V lost 5 bases to trimming and J lost 6 bases, with 14 bases between them. This chain's CDR3 is CASSWGPGAGELFF. The CDR3 DNA sequence: TGTGCCAGCAGTTGGGGGCCTGGGGCCGGGGAGCTGTTTTTT. Variable domain in full (rest from reference TRBV9 and TRBJ2-2): DSGVTQTPKHLITATGQRVTLRCSPRSGDLSVYWYQQSLDQGLQFLIQYYNGEERAKGNILERFSAQQFPDLHSELNLSSLELGDSALYFCASSWGPGAGELFFGEGSRLTVL.

The rearrangement joins TRBV18 to TRBJ2-1; D is unresolved. There are 13 residues in the CDR3. V was clipped by 6 bases and J by 9 bases, with 15 bases between them. Germline lookup yields CDR1 KGHSH and CDR2 LQKENI. The CDR3 sequence: CASSALEDGEQFF. For the CDR3, the DNA is TGTGCCAGCTCGGCACTCGAGGATGGTGAGCAGTTCTTC.

This clone was counted between two and nine times. The rearrangement uses TRBV9 and TRBJ2-2, with D possibly matching TRBD2 (6 bases). Trimming shortened V by 4 bases and J by 5 bases, and 9 bases separated the two germline ends. There are 13 residues in the CDR3. The germline V gene has CDR1 SGDLS and CDR2 YYNGEE. The CDR3 sequence: CASSPRGTGELFF. CDR3 bases: TGTGCCAGCAGCCCGCGGGGAACCGGGGAGCTGTTTTTT.

The CDR3 spells CASSYRGGYTF. In DNA, the CDR3 is TGTGCCAGCAGCTACAGAGGGGGCTACACCTTC. The rearrangement links TRBV5-6 to TRBJ1-2, with no clear D. Germline values: CDR1 SGHDT, CDR2 YYEEEE. The CDR3 runs to 11 residues. V gave up 3 bases and J gave up 8 bases, with 8 bases separating them.

The rearrangement joins TRBV7-3 to TRBJ2-1; D gene ambiguous. CDR3 length: 14 amino acids. Looked up from germline, CDR1 is SGHTA and CDR2 is FQGTGA. Trimming took 0 bases from V and 8 from J, leaving 11 bases between them. DNA for the CDR3: TGTGCCAGCAGCTTAACTGCAGCAAGCGATGAGCAGTTCTTC. It yields the protein CASSLTAASDEQFF. The full variable domain, completed using reference TRBV7-3 and TRBJ2-1, is GAGVSQTPSNKVTEKGKYVELRCDPISGHTALYWYRQSLGQGPEFLIYFQGTGAADDSGLPNDRFFAVRPEGSVSTLKIQRTERGDSAVYLCASSLTAASDEQFFGPGTRLTVL.

The chain is built from TRBV30 and TRBJ2-2; the D gene is possibly TRBD2 (5 bases). Per the germline V gene, CDR1 is GTSNPN and CDR2 is SVGIG (reference sequence). V lost 4 bases to trimming and J lost 0 bases, with 15 bases between them. The CDR3 is made up of 16 amino acids. CDR3 DNA: TGTGCCTGGAATCAAGGACTTATACCGAACACCGGGGAGCTGTTTTTT. Residues: CAWNQGLIPNTGELFF.

The CDR3 nucleotides are TGTGCCAGCAGCCAAACGGACAGTCTAGCCAAAAACATTCAGTACTTC. This encodes CASSQTDSLAKNIQYF. This rearrangement joins TRBV9 to TRBJ2-4; tentative D call: TRBD1 (6 bases). The germline gives CDR1 SGDLS, CDR2 YYNGEE. Trimming pared 4 bases from V and 0 bases from J, leaving 14 bases between. The CDR3 is 16 amino acids.

The V and J genes are TRBV5-4 and TRBJ1-1; a possible D gene is TRBD1 (5 bases). Trimming removed 0 bases at V and 0 bases at J, with 9 bases between. CDR3 length: 15 amino acids. Germline-derived CDR1 and CDR2 are SGHNT and YYREEE (reference sequence). The CDR3 is CASSLGGGVNTEAFF. In nucleotides, the CDR3 is TGTGCCAGCAGCTTGGGTGGGGGGGTGAACACTGAAGCTTTCTTT.

The rearrangement links TRBV12-3 or TRBV12-4 to TRBJ1-2; no definite D call. This CDR3 is built from 12 residues. V lost 7 bases and J lost 8, with 14 bases in between. In DNA, the CDR3 is TGTGCCAGCATCCGAAGCGGATGGGGCTACACCTTC. Translating gives CASIRSGWGYTF.

The CDR3 sequence: CASSESSEGQSYTF. For the CDR3, the DNA is TGTGCCAGCAGTGAATCATCGGAGGGTCAGAGCTACACCTTC. J is TRBJ1-2 and V is TRBV6-1; D call uncertain. The V end lost 2 bases, the J end lost 9 bases, and 16 bases lay between the germline ends. From germline, CDR1 is MNHNS and CDR2 SASEGT. CDR3 size: 14 residues.

The rearrangement links TRBV2 to TRBJ2-7; 9 nucleotides match TRBD1. After removal of 8 bases from V and 4 bases from J, the junction contained 9 bases not matched to a gene. CDR3 length: 14 amino acids. Germline V gene sequence: CDR1 SNHLY, CDR2 FYNNEI. The CDR3 nucleotides are TGTGCCAGCGCCAAGGGACAGGGAGGATACGAGCAGTACTTC. Encoded protein: CASAKGQGGYEQYF. The full variable domain, in which reference TRBV2 and TRBJ2-7 provide the parts outside the CDR3, is EPEVTQTPSHQVTQMGQEVILRCVPISNHLYFYWYRQILGQKVEFLVSFYNNEISEKSEIFDDQFSVERPDGSNFTLKIRSTKLEDSAMYFCASAKGQGGYEQYFGPGTRLTVT.

This clone occurred once. The J gene is TRBJ2-3, the V gene TRBV6-2 or TRBV6-3; 10 positions match TRBD2. The CDR3 consists of 20 residues. The V gene's germline CDR1 is MNHEY and CDR2 SVGEGT. V gave up 0 bases and J gave up 0 bases; unmatched junction bases: 12. The CDR3 coding sequence is TGTGCCAGCAGTTACTCGATTGGGTCCGGGACTAGCGAGAGCACAGATACGCAGTATTTT. This codes for CASSYSIGSGTSESTDTQYF.

The genes are TRBV28 and TRBJ1-2; D gene unclear. Trimming left V 5 bases short and J 1 base short, with 14 bases between. This CDR3 has 15 residues. Germline lookup yields CDR1 MDHEN and CDR2 SYDVKM. The CDR3 nucleotides are TGTGCCAGCAGTCCCCGTGGAGCCGTTAACTATGGCTACACCTTC. Translating it yields CASSPRGAVNYGYTF.

The chain combines TRBV5-4 with TRBJ2-1; D perhaps matches TRBD2 (5 bases). The CDR3 is 15 amino acids. The V gene lost 4 bases and the J gene lost 0 bases, with 11 bases spanning the gap. Germline CDR1 is SGHNT and CDR2 is YYREEE (reference sequence). CDR3 protein: CASSPEASSYNEQFF. The DNA for the CDR3 is TGTGCCAGCAGCCCGGAGGCCAGCTCCTACAATGAGCAGTTCTTC. Based on the CDR3 plus reference TRBV5-4 and TRBJ2-1, the full variable domain is ETGVTQSPTHLIKTRGQQVTLRCSSQSGHNTVSWYQQALGQGPQFIFQYYREEENGRGNFPPRFSGLQFPNYSSELNVNALELDDSALYLCASSPEASSYNEQFFGPGTRLTVL.

This sequence joins TRBV15 and TRBJ2-1; 10 bases fit TRBD2. V was clipped by 0 bases and J by 0 bases; unmatched bases: 8. The CDR3 spans 19 residues. In germline, CDR1 is LNHNV, CDR2 YYDKDF (reference sequence). The CDR3 region has the DNA TGTGCCACCAGCAGAGATCTGACTAGCGGGTTTAGCTCCTACAATGAGCAGTTCTTC. This codes for CATSRDLTSGFSSYNEQFF.

The rearrangement links TRBV27 to TRBJ2-3, with no clear D. V gave up 3 bases and J gave up 2 bases, with 6 bases separating them. This CDR3 contains 13 residues. CDR1 and CDR2 (germline): MNHEY, SMNVEV (reference sequence). The CDR3 DNA follows: TGTGCCAGCAGTTTCTCTTCCACAGATACGCAGTATTTT. This encodes CASSFSSTDTQYF.

The chain uses TRBV5-6 and TRBJ2-7, with D possibly matching TRBD1 (5 bases). Germline values: CDR1 SGHDT, CDR2 YYEEEE. This CDR3 is 13 amino acids long. V lost 3 bases and J lost 4, with 11 bases in between. The CDR3 is CASSSRGLYEQYV. Here the CDR3 DNA reads TGTGCCAGCAGCTCAAGGGGCCTTTACGAGCAGTACGTC.

This clone was counted a single time. The chain couples TRBV6-5 to TRBJ1-1; 9 positions match TRBD1. Germline-derived CDR1 and CDR2 are MNHEY and SVGAGI. The CDR3 is 15 amino acids. V gave up 0 bases and J gave up 6 bases; unmatched junction bases: 5. This CDR3 is CASSYSATGGPEAFF. The DNA of the CDR3 is TGTGCCAGCAGTTACTCGGCGACAGGGGGTCCTGAAGCTTTCTTT.

DNA of the CDR3: TGCAGCGCGAGACTAGCAGACAGCTCCTACAATGAGCAGTTCTTC. Its translation is CSARLADSSYNEQFF. V usage is TRBV29-1 and J usage is TRBJ2-1; 7 bases are a match to TRBD2. After removal of 7 bases from V and 0 bases from J, the junction contained 9 bases not matched to a gene. The CDR3 consists of 15 residues. CDR1 is SQVTM and CDR2 is ANQGSEA in the germline V gene.

V is TRBV7-2 and J is TRBJ2-5, with TRBD1 matching over 7 bases. The germline V gene encodes CDR1 SGHTA and CDR2 FQGNSA. The junction had 4 bases not matched to a gene; V was cut back by 5 bases and J by 4 bases. The CDR3 consists of 13 residues. CDR3 sequence reads: CASSPTGVETQYF. The CDR3 DNA reads as TGTGCCAGCAGCCCTACAGGGGTAGAGACCCAGTACTTC.

This clone was counted only a few times. This chain's CDR3 is CASSEPAGGYEQFF. As DNA, the CDR3 is TGTGCCAGCAGTGAACCAGCGGGAGGCTATGAGCAGTTCTTC. The chain links TRBV6-1 to TRBJ2-1; TRBD2 agrees at 9 bases. The CDR3 length is 14 residues. CDR1 is MNHNS, CDR2 SASEGT, per germline. J was trimmed by 8 bases and V by 2 bases; bases with no gene match: 4.